The sequence of this T cell receptor beta chain was determined in a study of blood T cell repertoires in COVID-19. Measured with immunoSEQ multiplex PCR; TCRdb has only the in-frame clones, and not every one. The sample records 150,000 or so clones, 80% to 90% being singletons. The CDR3 runs to 15 residues. V was clipped by 0 bases and J by 5 bases; unmatched bases: 4. Germline V CDR1 and CDR2: LGHDT, YNNKEL (reference sequence). The rearrangement uses TRBV3-1 (or the pseudogene TRBV3-2) and TRBJ2-5; 9 bases align to TRBD2. Sequenced sample: peripheral blood. This receptor was taken from a man aged 18 to 35 with COVID-19, enrolled during active disease. CDR3 amino acids: CASSQDIAGVETQYF. CDR3 nucleotides: TGTGCCAGCAGCCAAGATATAGCGGGAGTTGAGACCCAGTACTTC.